This T cell receptor (beta chain) was retrieved from a study of T cells in Graves' hyperthyroidism and ophthalmopathy. Graves' hyperthyroidism qualified as stable when ophthalmopathy did not progress within 18 months. Thyroid ultrasound, orbital computed tomography, clinical symptoms, and serum thyroxine and TRAb underpinned diagnoses. With V trimmed by 6 bases and J by 3 bases, 12 bases remained unmatched. Germline V lookup: CDR1 SGHTA, CDR2 FQGNSA. CDR3 length equals 17 residues. The investigators amplified TCR beta CDR3 regions from RNA transcripts. HTBI primers drove first-round RT-PCR of the TCR CDR3. TCRdb reprocessed the multiplex PCR reads with MiXCR, giving one entry per CDR3 protein. The repertoire consists of approximately 560,000 distinct CDR3 sequences, with just over 45% occurring once and the leading ten covering about 7.8%.

The sequenced sample was peripheral blood or thyroid tissue (not recorded which). This receptor was identified in a young woman with Graves' hyperthyroidism. The chain has TRBV7-2 and TRBJ1-3, with 9 bases fitting TRBD1. CDR3 nucleotides: TGTGCCAGCAGACTCGCCCTGGGACAGGGTCTTGGAAACACCATATATTTT. Translation: CASRLALGQGLGNTIYF.